This TCR beta chain is from a study of OX40 agonist ivuxolimab in advanced cancers. About the study as a whole: Ivuxolimab, which targeted the costimulatory receptor OX40 (CD134), was an agonistic, fully human IgG2 monoclonal antibody. Partial responses occurred in three dose-escalation patients, of whom one had hepatocellular carcinoma and two had cutaneous melanoma. The paper reports the monotherapy dose-escalation portion (N of about 51 patients) of the phase I ivuxolimab trial. Intravenous ivuxolimab was administered to patients every 2 weeks at six dose levels: 0.01, 0.1, 0.3, 1.5, 3 and 10 mg/kg. Prior anti-PD-1, anti-PD-L1 or anti-CTLA-4 therapy was permitted, and checkpoint inhibitors had been received by under 50% of dose-escalation patients. Of the approximately 50 dose-escalation patients, hepatocellular carcinoma was present in around 20, melanoma in about 15, renal cell carcinoma in 9 and head and neck cancer in 9. In the dose-escalation cohort, roughly four fifths of patients were male, and the mean age was approximately 60 years, with a range of roughly 20 to 80. The purpose of peripheral TCRbeta sequencing was to test whether ivuxolimab changed TCR sequence diversity and led to clonal T-cell expansion.

Concerning this clone: It has no known antigen specificity. The input lacks base qualities; no much larger clone sits a single base away.

Genomic DNA was extracted from sorted cells for sequencing of the TCRbeta CDR3 region. The immunoSEQ Assay was used for sequencing of TCRbeta CDR3 regions. The clones in this table, taken by TCRdb from immuneACCESS, are in-frame only. Not every clone is retained; where verified, under half of the shortfall comes from an unresolved V gene, and the cause of the rest is unknown. The sample table shows 40,000 to 50,000 clones, and over 65% are seen once. Jointly, the top ten make up around 2% of the sample. The trim is 1 base for V and 10 bases for J, with a gap of 19 bases between the germline ends. From cysteine to phenylalanine, the CDR3 is 15 amino acids long. Of the read, only the CDR3 DNA is kept; its 45 bases are in frame from base 1. Based on the germline V gene (reference sequence), the CDR1 and CDR2 sequences are GTSNPN and SVGIG. General findings and caveats noted by the study authors: At doses of 0.1 to 3.0 mg/kg, clonal expansion of both CD4+ and CD8+ blood T cells was observed from baseline to week 6. In the 0.1-3.0 mg/kg groups, partial responders were among the patients with the lowest normalized peripheral clonal expansion, particularly in CD8+ T cells. On average, CD8+ T cells showed more expanded clones than CD4+ T cells after ivuxolimab. Which antigens the clonally expanded peripheral T cells were specific for was not determined. Low levels of normalized T-cell clonal expansion were also seen in some patients who did not respond.

The trial excluded patients who had a history of autoimmune disease or were on systemic immunosuppression. Peripheral blood for TCR sequencing was drawn from every dose cohort at baseline, at cycle 4 day 1 and at cycle 7 day 1. Samples were obtained from an open-label, multicenter, first-in-human phase I dose-escalation trial of ivuxolimab. The trial enrolled adults with locally advanced or metastatic head and neck squamous cell, hepatocellular, melanoma or renal cell carcinoma. CD4+ and CD8+ T cells were sorted separately from peripheral blood before TCR sequencing. The chain is encoded by TRBV30 joined to TRBJ1-4; a weak D assignment points to TRBD1 (6 bases agree). This specimen was CD4+ or CD8+ T cells sorted from blood, taken in a trial of the OX40 agonist ivuxolimab. The origin of this receptor is an adult with an advanced solid tumor such as melanoma, head and neck, liver or kidney cancer. The DNA sequence follows: TGTGCCTGGAGTGACATCCGGGACACCGGCGGAAAACTGTTTTTT. It encodes CAWSDIRDTGGKLFF.